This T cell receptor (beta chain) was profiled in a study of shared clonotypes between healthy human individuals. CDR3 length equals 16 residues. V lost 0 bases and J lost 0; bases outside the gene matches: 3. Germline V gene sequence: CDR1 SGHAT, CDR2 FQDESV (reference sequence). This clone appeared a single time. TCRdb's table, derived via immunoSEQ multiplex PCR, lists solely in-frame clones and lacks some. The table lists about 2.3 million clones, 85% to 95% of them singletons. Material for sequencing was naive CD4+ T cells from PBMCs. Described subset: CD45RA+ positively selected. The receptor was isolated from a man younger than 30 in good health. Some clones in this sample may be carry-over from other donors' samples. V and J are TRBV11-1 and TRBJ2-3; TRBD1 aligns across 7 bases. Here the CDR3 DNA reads TGTGCCAGCAGCTTAGCGGCAGGGGGAAGCACAGATACGCAGTATTTT. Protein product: CASSLAAGGSTDTQYF. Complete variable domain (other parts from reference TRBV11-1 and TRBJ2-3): EAEVAQSPRYKITEKSQAVAFWCDPISGHATLYWYRQILGQGPELLVQFQDESVVDDSQLPKDRFSAERLKGVDSTLKIQPAELGDSAMYLCASSLAAGGSTDTQYFGPGTRLTVL.